Sequencing of this T cell receptor beta chain was carried out in a study of T-cell memory formation after mild COVID-19. This clonotype appeared a few times. Its antigen is unknown. TCRdb independently ran MiXCR on the 5' RACE reads; one entry per CDR3 protein. The sample records about 430,000 distinct CDR3 sequences, 18% being singletons. Study-level results: In pre-infection memory, a portion of responding clones appeared, which suggested that cross-reactive memory joined. Chiefly within CM and EM were the contracting CD4+ clones; CD8+ ones were within EMRA. The study found balanced CD4/CD8 in clones contracting day 15 to 85 and a CD4+ lean in later expanders.

CDR1 is SGHRS and CDR2 is YFSETQ in the germline V gene. The CDR3 has 13 amino acids. V lost 4 bases to trimming and J lost 1 base, with 9 bases between them. V usage is TRBV5-1 and J usage is TRBJ2-7; D is uncertain. The sequencing sample was made of PBMCs or a T cell subset sorted from them (not recorded which). The source of this sequence is a man aged 18-30 years who had mild COVID-19 (a few samples of this study predate the infection). Cell type and time point are not known. CDR3 DNA: TGCGCCAGCAGCCCGACCCTTTCCTACGAGCAGTACTTC. Protein: CASSPTLSYEQYF.